This T cell receptor (beta chain) emerged from a study of response to subunit inactivated influenza vaccine. Points from the study as a whole: The authors put forward the suggestion that each seasonal influenza vaccination may bring in only a limited number of new T cells.

Per the germline V gene, CDR1 is DFQATT and CDR2 is SNEGSKA (reference sequence). This CDR3 region has 13 residues. The V gene lost 6 bases and the J gene lost 1 base, with 12 bases spanning the gap. This clonotype was counted many times. Its antigen is not identified. TCRdb re-analysed the RT-PCR reads in MiXCR, keeping a single row per CDR3 protein. The sample holds about 780,000 distinct CDR3 sequences, about 18% seen once. The chain employs TRBV20-1 and TRBJ2-5, with TRBD1 as a possible D gene (5 bases). The receptor comes from a man in his fifties or sixties who received an inactivated influenza vaccine. Specimen: PBMCs from blood, collected 4 to 6 days after vaccination. The CDR3 nucleotides are TGCAGTGCCACATCAGGGTCCCAAGAGACCCAGTACTTC. As protein: CSATSGSQETQYF.